These 9 T cell receptor beta chains originate from one sample sequenced in a study of vaccination and CD4 T cells after COVID-19. Cultured CD4+ T-cell DNA underwent Oncomine TCR Beta short-read sequencing. TCRdb recomputed calls from the PCR reads with MiXCR, one row per CDR3 protein. This sample yields 14,000 or so distinct CDR3 sequences, of which about 29% are seen a single time; about 20% belongs to the top ten. Antigens of these TCRs are unknown. Treatment in this sample: roughly ten-day PBMC culture with coronavirus spike peptide pools or control peptides (ViraFEST assay). Source material: cultured CD4+ T cells from blood. These receptor sequences come from a human donor with COVID-19.

The table lists this clonotype with a few counts. The chain carries TRBV11-2 and TRBJ1-1; perhaps TRBD1 as D (5 bases). Germline V CDR1 and CDR2: SGHAT, FQNNGV. Trimming took 5 bases from V and 4 from J, leaving 14 bases between them. There are 14 residues in the CDR3. The CDR3 coding sequence is TGTGCCAGCAGCCCCTCAGGCGGGGGCACTGAAGCTTTCTTT. Its translation is CASSPSGGGTEAFF.

This chain links TRBV7-2 with TRBJ2-7; 9 positions agree with TRBD1. This CDR3 contains 15 residues. J was trimmed by 5 bases and V by 3 bases; bases with no gene match: 8. The germline V gene encodes CDR1 SGHTA and CDR2 FQGNSA. The DNA for the CDR3 is TGTGCCAGCAGCTTCATGGGGACAGGGAACCACGAGCAGTACTTC. It codes for CASSFMGTGNHEQYF.

The rearrangement uses TRBV7-9 and TRBJ1-1; no clear D gene. The germline CDR1 and CDR2 sequences are SEHNR and FQNEAQ (reference sequence). CDR3 size: 16 residues. With 4 bases removed from V and 0 bases from J, the gap between germline ends came to 15 bases. CDR3 bases: TGTGCCAGCAGCTCTGGTGGTGCGCGGGTGAACACTGAAGCTTTCTTT. Protein product: CASSSGGARVNTEAFF.

V usage is TRBV2 and J usage is TRBJ2-3, with TRBD2 matching over 11 bases. Germline CDR1 SNHLY, CDR2 FYNNEI. The CDR3 is 17 amino acids. The ends lost 5 bases at V and 6 bases at J; junction bases unmatched: 13. The CDR3 DNA reads as TGTGCCAGCAGTCCCCCAGGGGCGGCTAGCGGGGGGGATACGCAGTATTTT. It specifies CASSPPGAASGGDTQYF. The full variable domain, completed using reference TRBV2 and TRBJ2-3, is EPEVTQTPSHQVTQMGQEVILRCVPISNHLYFYWYRQILGQKVEFLVSFYNNEISEKSEIFDDQFSVERPDGSNFTLKIRSTKLEDSAMYFCASSPPGAASGGDTQYFGPGTRLTVL.

The rearrangement uses TRBV27 and TRBJ1-3; D perhaps matches TRBD1 (6 bases). The CDR3 loop spans 14 amino acids. Germline V gene sequence: CDR1 MNHEY, CDR2 SMNVEV (reference sequence). Between the trimmed V and J ends, which lost 5 bases and 3 bases, there was a span of 11 bases. The CDR3 protein is CASSPIQGGNTIYF. Here the CDR3 DNA reads TGTGCCAGCAGTCCGATACAGGGTGGAAACACCATATATTTT.

J is TRBJ2-7 and V is TRBV28, with 8 nucleotides matching TRBD1. CDR1 is MDHEN and CDR2 is SYDVKM in the germline V gene. The CDR3 consists of 13 residues. Unmatched junction bases numbered 9, after V lost 11 bases and J lost 3 bases. The CDR3 DNA is TGTGCCTTCCGGAGGACAGGGAACTACGAGCAGTACTTC. Amino acid sequence: CAFRRTGNYEQYF.

In this sample, this clonotype turned up once. The gene calls are TRBV29-1 and TRBJ2-7; 8 bases are a match to TRBD1. This CDR3 is 12 amino acids long. With 6 bases clipped from V and 4 bases from J, the junction kept 5 bases outside the gene matches. Germline V gene sequence: CDR1 SQVTM, CDR2 ANQGSEA. The CDR3, as DNA: TGCAGCGTGACAACAGGGGGGTACGAGCAGTACTTC. Amino acid sequence: CSVTTGGYEQYF.

The V and J genes are TRBV19 and TRBJ1-2; D gene unclear. The CDR3 consists of 14 residues. V lost 2 bases to trimming and J lost 0 bases, with 7 bases between them. The V gene's germline CDR1 is LNHDA and CDR2 SQIVND (reference sequence). The CDR3 protein is CASSITDPNYGYTF. CDR3 bases: TGTGCCAGTAGTATAACCGACCCTAACTATGGCTACACCTTC. The entire variable domain, with the rest obtained from reference TRBV19 and TRBJ1-2, is as follows: DGGITQSPKYLFRKEGQNVTLSCEQNLNHDAMYWYRQDPGQGLRLIYYSQIVNDFQKGDIAEGYSVSREKKESFPLTVTSAQKNPTAFYLCASSITDPNYGYTFGSGTRLTVV.

J is TRBJ1-1 and V is TRBV28; a possible D gene is TRBD1 (5 bases). The V gene lost 5 bases and the J gene lost 4 bases, with 17 bases spanning the gap. Germline CDR1 is MDHEN and CDR2 is SYDVKM. The CDR3 covers 15 residues. The CDR3 loop is CASSGSEGLSTEAFF. CDR3 DNA sequence: TGTGCCAGCAGTGGATCTGAGGGGCTCTCCACTGAAGCTTTCTTT.